The 20 T cell receptor beta chains below all came from one sample that was sequenced in a study of blood T cells in healthy people across ages. The second PCR ran roughly 6 to 12 cycles with a sample-barcoded 5' primer and J-beta primers. MiXCR was run by TCRdb on the 5' RACE reads, yielding one entry per CDR3 protein. The sample lists about 1.6 million distinct CDR3 sequences; approximately 32% were seen once. Input material: blood. These receptors all stem from a woman under 40 in good health.

The chain joins TRBV6-2 or TRBV6-3 to TRBJ2-3, with 8 bases lining up with TRBD2. Per the germline V gene, CDR1 is MNHEY and CDR2 is SVGEGT. The length of the CDR3 is 13 residues. Unmatched junction bases numbered 7, after V lost 11 bases and J lost 3 bases. The CDR3 nucleotides are TGTGCCGGCCGGCGGGGGGCGACAGATACGCAGTATTTT. It encodes CAGRRGATDTQYF.

The chain combines TRBV3-1 with TRBJ1-5; D is uncertain. Trimming took 8 bases from V and 9 from J, leaving 20 bases between them. Germline lookup yields CDR1 LGHDT and CDR2 YNNKEL (reference sequence). CDR3 size: 14 residues. This CDR3 is CASSKTDGVGPQHF. DNA of the CDR3: TGTGCCAGCTCAAAGACCGATGGGGTGGGGCCCCAGCATTTT.

This clonotype was detected a few times. The chain couples TRBV12-3 or TRBV12-4 to TRBJ2-3; TRBD1 or TRBD2 may be the D gene (5 bases each). This CDR3 is 16 amino acids long. V lost 4 bases, J lost 5 bases, and 19 bases lay in between. CDR3 in DNA: TGTGCCAGCAGTTCGCTGCTGAGGGGCGAGGAAGATACGCAGTATTTT. This translates into CASSSLLRGEEDTQYF.

In its sample, this clonotype was seen many times. The chain recombines TRBV29-1 with TRBJ2-1; possible D gene TRBD1, 6 bases. V gave up 3 bases and J gave up 6 bases, with 18 bases separating them. The CDR3 runs to 15 residues. Germline CDR1 SQVTM, CDR2 ANQGSEA. The CDR3 protein is CSVDTTGYVGNEQFF. CDR3 bases: TGCAGCGTTGACACAACAGGGTACGTGGGCAATGAGCAGTTCTTC.

The chain couples TRBV11-2 to TRBJ2-3, with TRBD1 matching over 8 bases. CDR1 is SGHAT and CDR2 is FQNNGV in the germline V gene. V was pared by 7 bases and J by 0 bases, with 6 bases of the junction left unmatched. The CDR3 is 15 amino acids. This CDR3 reads CASTETGASTDTQYF. In DNA, the CDR3 is TGTGCCAGCACCGAGACAGGGGCTAGCACAGATACGCAGTATTTT.

This clonotype was detected once. The chain combines TRBV4-1 with TRBJ2-3; no firm D call. Germline V gene data show CDR1 as MGHRA and CDR2 as YSYEKL. V lost 5 bases, J lost 7 bases, and 13 bases lay in between. CDR3 length: 13 amino acids. DNA for the CDR3: TGCGCCAGCAGCGAGGTGGATGGGTATACGCAGTATTTT. Translation: CASSEVDGYTQYF.

The sample holds one count of this clonotype. The rearrangement uses TRBV3-1 and TRBJ2-5; 9 positions match TRBD1. Looked up from germline, CDR1 is LGHDT and CDR2 is YNNKEL (reference sequence). The CDR3 has 22 amino acids. The V segment lost 4 bases and the J segment 2 bases; nucleotides outside the gene matches: 26. The CDR3 reads CASSLLAPPGQGSPSGQETQYF. Here the CDR3 DNA reads TGTGCCAGCAGCCTCCTTGCCCCTCCGGGACAGGGATCCCCCAGTGGTCAAGAGACCCAGTACTTC.

This clonotype was observed a few times. V is TRBV7-9 and J is TRBJ2-5; possible D gene TRBD2, 6 bases. Trimming stripped 7 bases from V and 2 bases from J, with 11 bases between. The length of the CDR3 is 13 residues. Germline-derived CDR1 and CDR2 are SEHNR and FQNEAQ (reference sequence). CDR3 DNA: TGTGCCAGCACCAAAGCGGGTCAAGAGACCCAGTACTTC. This gives the protein CASTKAGQETQYF.

With regard to this clonotype: Its ends do not fully match the called genes, so a read error is possible. V usage is TRBV2 and J usage is TRBJ2-7; D is unresolved. The CDR3 runs to 13 residues. Per germline, CDR1 SNHLY and CDR2 FYNNEI. The CDR3 spells CASNWVPSSEQYF. The CDR3 DNA reads as TGTGCCAGCAATTGGGTTCCTTCCTCCGAGCAGTACTTC.

This clonotype was picked up a small number of times. This rearrangement joins TRBV5-1 to TRBJ1-2; perhaps TRBD1 as D (5 bases). Trimming shortened V by 4 bases and J by 2 bases, and 12 bases separated the two germline ends. The length of the CDR3 is 14 residues. The germline V gene encodes CDR1 SGHRS and CDR2 YFSETQ. CDR3 in DNA: TGCGCCAGCAGCGCGTCGGGACTCAACTATGGCTACACCTTC. Protein product: CASSASGLNYGYTF.

This clonotype occurred a few times. The chain links TRBV20-1 to TRBJ2-3; D call uncertain. V was trimmed by 3 bases and J by 1 base, leaving 11 bases between them. This CDR3 has 14 amino acids. Germline CDR1 DFQATT, CDR2 SNEGSKA (reference sequence). CDR3 loop: CSARAREGTDTQYF. The CDR3, as DNA: TGCAGTGCTAGGGCTCGCGAAGGCACAGATACGCAGTATTTT.

This clonotype was observed a few times. The chain recombines TRBV7-9 with TRBJ2-1; D possibly corresponds to TRBD2 (6 bases). The CDR3 consists of 13 residues. The V gene's germline CDR1 is SEHNR and CDR2 FQNEAQ (reference sequence). Trimming removed 6 bases from V and 7 bases from J, with 13 bases in between. The CDR3 DNA is TGTGCCAGCAGGCCCCGACTAGAGAATGAGCAGTTCTTC. This sequence encodes CASRPRLENEQFF.

This chain connects TRBV12-5 to TRBJ2-7; the D gene is possibly TRBD1 (6 bases). Per germline, CDR1 LGHNT and CDR2 FRNRAP. The germline V and J ends were trimmed by 7 bases and 2 bases, with 15 bases remaining between them. This CDR3 is 14 amino acids long. CDR3 DNA: TGTGCTAGTGCCGCGACAGGAAACGCCTACGAGCAGTACTTC. It codes for CASAATGNAYEQYF.

This clonotype was observed a handful of times. The chain is built from TRBV24-1 and TRBJ2-1; 9 bases are shared with TRBD1. V shed 9 bases and J 2 bases; nucleotides not matched to a gene: 4. The CDR3 loop spans 14 amino acids. From germline, CDR1 is KGHDR and CDR2 SFDVKD. The CDR3 spells CATGRDRAYNEQFF. Here the CDR3 DNA reads TGTGCCACCGGTAGGGACAGGGCCTACAATGAGCAGTTCTTC.

This clonotype was counted only a few times. The chain links TRBV28 to TRBJ2-7; tentatively, D is TRBD1 or TRBD2 (5 bases each). The V gene lost 6 bases and the J gene lost 2 bases, with 20 bases spanning the gap. This CDR3 is 16 amino acids long. Per the germline V gene, CDR1 is MDHEN and CDR2 is SYDVKM. The CDR3: CASSTQGVHTAYEQYF. DNA of the CDR3: TGTGCCAGCAGCACTCAGGGAGTTCACACAGCCTACGAGCAGTACTTC.

There are a few counts of this clonotype. The gene calls are TRBV29-1 and TRBJ2-7; tentative D call: TRBD1 (5 bases). Germline V gene lookup returns CDR1 SQVTM and CDR2 ANQGSEA. CDR3 length: 11 amino acids. Trimming took off 6 bases at V and 3 bases at J, with 9 bases between the two ends. CDR3 region: CSVRQLYEQYF. CDR3 nucleotides: TGCAGCGTGAGACAGCTCTACGAGCAGTACTTC.

This rearrangement joins TRBV5-1 to TRBJ1-1; no definite D call. Trimming took 2 bases from V and 7 from J, leaving 9 bases between them. This CDR3 comprises 12 residues. The germline gives CDR1 SGHRS, CDR2 YFSETQ. CDR3 sequence (DNA): TGCGCCAGCAGCTTTAAGTTTGATGAAGCTTTCTTT. This translates into CASSFKFDEAFF.

The CDR3 region is CASSSNHRDRSFSGANVLTF. CDR3 DNA: TGTGCCAGCAGTTCGAACCACCGGGACAGGTCCTTTTCTGGGGCCAACGTCCTGACTTTC. V is TRBV28 and J is TRBJ2-6; 8 bases align to TRBD1. Germline V CDR1 and CDR2: MDHEN, SYDVKM. The CDR3 extends over 20 amino acids. V trimming: 4 bases; J trimming: 1 base; junction bases outside the gene matches: 15.

In its sample, this clonotype was seen a few times. The chain is built from TRBV25-1 and TRBJ2-1; 7 bases agree with TRBD1. V lost 6 bases, J lost 6 bases, and 5 bases stayed unmatched. Germline lookup yields CDR1 MGHDK and CDR2 SYGVNS. The CDR3 contains 13 residues. CDR3 amino acids: CASRPDRANEQFF. As DNA, the CDR3 is TGTGCCAGCAGACCAGACAGGGCCAATGAGCAGTTCTTC.

The chain links TRBV6-6 to TRBJ2-7, with D perhaps TRBD2 (5 bases). V shed 1 base and J shed 4 bases, with 11 bases lying between them. The germline CDR1 and CDR2 sequences are MNHNY and SVGAGI (reference sequence). CDR3 length equals 14 residues. DNA of the CDR3: TGTGCCAGCAGTTACTTGGGAGCAGGATACGAGCAGTACTTC. Translated: CASSYLGAGYEQYF.